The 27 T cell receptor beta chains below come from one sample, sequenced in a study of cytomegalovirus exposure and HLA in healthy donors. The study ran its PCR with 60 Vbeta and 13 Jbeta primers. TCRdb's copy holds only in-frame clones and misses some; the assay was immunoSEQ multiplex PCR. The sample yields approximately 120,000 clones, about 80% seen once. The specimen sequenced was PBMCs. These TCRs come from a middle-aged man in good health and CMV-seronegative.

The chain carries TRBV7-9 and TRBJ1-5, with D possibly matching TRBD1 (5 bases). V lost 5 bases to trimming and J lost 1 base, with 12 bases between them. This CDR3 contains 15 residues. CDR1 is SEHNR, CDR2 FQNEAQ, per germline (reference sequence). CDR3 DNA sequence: TGTGCCAGCAGCGAGGGACTTACGAGCAATCAGCCCCAGCATTTT. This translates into CASSEGLTSNQPQHF.

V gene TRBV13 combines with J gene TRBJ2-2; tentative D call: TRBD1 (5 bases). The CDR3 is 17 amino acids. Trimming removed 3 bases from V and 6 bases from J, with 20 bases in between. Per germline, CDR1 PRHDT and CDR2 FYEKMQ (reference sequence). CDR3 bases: TGTGCCAGCAGCTTGTATGGGGCAGGAGCGTCCCCCGGGGAGCTGTTTTTT. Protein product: CASSLYGAGASPGELFF. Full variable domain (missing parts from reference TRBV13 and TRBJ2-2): AAGVIQSPRHLIKEKRETATLKCYPIPRHDTVYWYQQGPGQDPQFLISFYEKMQSDKGSIPDRFSAQQFSDYHSELNMSSLELGDSALYFCASSLYGAGASPGELFFGEGSRLTVL.

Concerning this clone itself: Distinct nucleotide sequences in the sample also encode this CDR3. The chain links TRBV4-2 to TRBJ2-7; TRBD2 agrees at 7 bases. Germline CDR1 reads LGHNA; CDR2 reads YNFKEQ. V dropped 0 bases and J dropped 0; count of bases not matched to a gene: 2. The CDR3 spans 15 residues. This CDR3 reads CASSQEASGSYEQYF. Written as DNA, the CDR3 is TGTGCCAGCAGCCAAGAGGCTAGCGGCTCCTACGAGCAGTACTTC.

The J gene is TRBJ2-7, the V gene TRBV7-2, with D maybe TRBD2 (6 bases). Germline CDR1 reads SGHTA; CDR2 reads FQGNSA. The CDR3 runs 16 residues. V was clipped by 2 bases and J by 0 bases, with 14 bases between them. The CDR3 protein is CASSLKPGLSSYEQYF. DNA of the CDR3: TGTGCCAGCAGCTTAAAGCCGGGACTGAGCTCCTACGAGCAGTACTTC.

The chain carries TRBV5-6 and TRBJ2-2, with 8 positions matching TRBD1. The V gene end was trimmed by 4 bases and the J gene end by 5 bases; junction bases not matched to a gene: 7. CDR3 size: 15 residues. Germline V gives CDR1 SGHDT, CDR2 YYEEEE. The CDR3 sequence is CASSPWTGRTGELFF. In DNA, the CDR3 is TGTGCCAGCAGCCCGTGGACAGGGCGGACCGGGGAGCTGTTTTTT.

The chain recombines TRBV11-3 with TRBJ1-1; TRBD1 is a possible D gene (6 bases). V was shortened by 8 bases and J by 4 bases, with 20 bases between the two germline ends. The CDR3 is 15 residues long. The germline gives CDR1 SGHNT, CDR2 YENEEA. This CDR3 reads CASGRAGAPPTEAFF. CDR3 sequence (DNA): TGTGCCAGCGGGAGGGCAGGGGCCCCCCCCACTGAAGCTTTCTTT.

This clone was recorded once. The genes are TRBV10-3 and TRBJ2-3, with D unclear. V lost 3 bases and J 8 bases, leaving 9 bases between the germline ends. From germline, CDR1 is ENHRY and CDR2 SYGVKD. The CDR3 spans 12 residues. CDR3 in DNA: TGTGCCATCAGTGATTCGTTGTCTACGCAGTATTTT. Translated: CAISDSLSTQYF.

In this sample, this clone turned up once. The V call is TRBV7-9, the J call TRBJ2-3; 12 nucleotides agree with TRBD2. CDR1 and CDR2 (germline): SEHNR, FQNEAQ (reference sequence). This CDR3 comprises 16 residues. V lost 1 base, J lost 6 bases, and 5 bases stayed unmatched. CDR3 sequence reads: CASSLGTLAGGDTQYF. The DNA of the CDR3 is TGTGCCAGCAGCTTAGGGACACTAGCGGGGGGTGATACGCAGTATTTT.

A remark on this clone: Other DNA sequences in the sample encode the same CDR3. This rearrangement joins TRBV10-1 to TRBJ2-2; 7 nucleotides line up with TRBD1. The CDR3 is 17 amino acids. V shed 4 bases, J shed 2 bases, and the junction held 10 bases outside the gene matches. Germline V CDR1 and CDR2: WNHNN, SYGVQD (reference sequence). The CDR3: CASSGSDRVNNTGELFF. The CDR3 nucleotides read TGCGCCAGCAGTGGGTCTGACAGGGTAAATAACACCGGGGAGCTGTTTTTT.

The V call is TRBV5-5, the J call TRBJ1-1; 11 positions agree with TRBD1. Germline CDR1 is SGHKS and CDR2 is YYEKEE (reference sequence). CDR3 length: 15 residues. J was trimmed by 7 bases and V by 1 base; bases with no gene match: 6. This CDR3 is CASSLYGTGGFEAFF. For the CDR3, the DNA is TGTGCCAGCAGCTTGTACGGGACAGGGGGTTTTGAAGCTTTCTTT.

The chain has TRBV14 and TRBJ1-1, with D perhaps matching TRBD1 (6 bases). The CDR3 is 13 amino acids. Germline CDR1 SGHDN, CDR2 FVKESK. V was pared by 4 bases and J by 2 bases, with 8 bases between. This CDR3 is CASSRTANTEAFF. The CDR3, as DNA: TGTGCCAGCAGCCGGACAGCCAACACTGAAGCTTTCTTT. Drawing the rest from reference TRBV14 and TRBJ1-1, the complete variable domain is EAGVTQFPSHSVIEKGQTVTLRCDPISGHDNLYWYRRVMGKEIKFLLHFVKESKQDESGMPNNRFLAERTGGTYSTLKVQPAELEDSGVYFCASSRTANTEAFFGQGTRLTVV.

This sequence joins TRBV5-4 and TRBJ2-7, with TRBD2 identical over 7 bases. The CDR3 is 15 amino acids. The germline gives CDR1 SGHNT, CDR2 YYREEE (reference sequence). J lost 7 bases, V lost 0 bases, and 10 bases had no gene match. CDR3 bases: TGTGCCAGCAGCTTGGGAGGGACTATTCTGTCGGAGCAGTACTTC. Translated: CASSLGGTILSEQYF.

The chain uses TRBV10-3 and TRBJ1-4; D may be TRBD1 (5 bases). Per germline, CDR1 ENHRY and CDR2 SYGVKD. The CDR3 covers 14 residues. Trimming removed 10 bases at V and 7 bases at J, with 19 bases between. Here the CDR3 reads CATRAPGSGEKLFF. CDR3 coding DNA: TGTGCCACGAGAGCCCCAGGGTCCGGTGAAAAACTGTTTTTT.

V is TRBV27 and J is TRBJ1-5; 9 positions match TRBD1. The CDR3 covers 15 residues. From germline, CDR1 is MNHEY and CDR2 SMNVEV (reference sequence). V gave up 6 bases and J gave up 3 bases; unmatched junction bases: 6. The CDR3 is CASSGQGRPNQPQHF. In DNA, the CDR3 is TGTGCCAGCAGCGGACAGGGGCGCCCCAATCAGCCCCAGCATTTT.

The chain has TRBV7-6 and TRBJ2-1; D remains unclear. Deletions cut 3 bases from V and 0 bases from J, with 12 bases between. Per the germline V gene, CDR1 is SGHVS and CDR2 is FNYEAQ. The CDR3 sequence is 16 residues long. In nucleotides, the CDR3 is TGTGCCAGCAGCTTTCGCCATTCGAGCTCCTACAATGAGCAGTTCTTC. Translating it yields CASSFRHSSSYNEQFF.

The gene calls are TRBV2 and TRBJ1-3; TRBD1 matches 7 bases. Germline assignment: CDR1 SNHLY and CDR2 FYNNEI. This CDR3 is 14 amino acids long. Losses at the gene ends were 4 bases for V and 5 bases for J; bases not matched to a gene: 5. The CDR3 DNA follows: TGTGCCAGCAGTGTGAGGGGGCCTAGAAACACCATATATTTT. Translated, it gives CASSVRGPRNTIYF.

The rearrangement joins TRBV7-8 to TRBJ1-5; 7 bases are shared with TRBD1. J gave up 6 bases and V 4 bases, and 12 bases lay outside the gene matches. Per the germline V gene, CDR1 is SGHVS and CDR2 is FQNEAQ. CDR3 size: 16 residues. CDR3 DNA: TGTGCCAGCAGCTCCGGGACAGATTTTTCAGGTCAGCCCCAGCATTTT. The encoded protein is CASSSGTDFSGQPQHF. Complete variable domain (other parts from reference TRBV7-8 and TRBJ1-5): GAGVSQSPRYKVAKRGQDVALRCDPISGHVSLFWYQQALGQGPEFLTYFQNEAQLDKSGLPSDRFFAERPEGSVSTLKIQRTQQEDSAVYLCASSSGTDFSGQPQHFGDGTRLSIL.

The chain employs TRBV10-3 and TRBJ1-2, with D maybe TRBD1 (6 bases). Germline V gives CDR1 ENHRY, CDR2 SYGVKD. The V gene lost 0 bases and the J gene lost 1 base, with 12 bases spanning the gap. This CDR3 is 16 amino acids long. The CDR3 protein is CAISESGGALNYGYTF. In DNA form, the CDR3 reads TGTGCCATCAGTGAGTCCGGGGGGGCGCTTAACTATGGCTACACCTTC.

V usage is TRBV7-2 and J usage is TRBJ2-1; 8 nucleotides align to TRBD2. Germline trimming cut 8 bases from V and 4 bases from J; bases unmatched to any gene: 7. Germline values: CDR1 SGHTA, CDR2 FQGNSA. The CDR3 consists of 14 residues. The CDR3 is CASHGVAGYNEQFF. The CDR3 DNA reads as TGTGCCAGCCACGGGGTAGCGGGGTACAATGAGCAGTTCTTC.

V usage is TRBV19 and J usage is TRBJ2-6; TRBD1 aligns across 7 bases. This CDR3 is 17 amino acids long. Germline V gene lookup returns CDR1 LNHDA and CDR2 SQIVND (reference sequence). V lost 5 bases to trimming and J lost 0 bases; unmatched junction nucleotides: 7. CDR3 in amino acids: CASSRTGGASGANVLTF. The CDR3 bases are TGTGCCAGTAGTCGGACAGGTGGGGCCTCTGGGGCCAACGTCCTGACTTTC. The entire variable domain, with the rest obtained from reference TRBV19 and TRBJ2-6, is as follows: DGGITQSPKYLFRKEGQNVTLSCEQNLNHDAMYWYRQDPGQGLRLIYYSQIVNDFQKGDIAEGYSVSREKKESFPLTVTSAQKNPTAFYLCASSRTGGASGANVLTFGAGSRLTVL.

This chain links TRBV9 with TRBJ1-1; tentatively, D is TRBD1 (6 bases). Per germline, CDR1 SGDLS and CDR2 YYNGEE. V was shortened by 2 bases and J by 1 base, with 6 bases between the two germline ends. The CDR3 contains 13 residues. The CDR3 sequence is CASSVGANTEAFF. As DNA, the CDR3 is TGTGCCAGCAGCGTGGGGGCGAACACTGAAGCTTTCTTT.

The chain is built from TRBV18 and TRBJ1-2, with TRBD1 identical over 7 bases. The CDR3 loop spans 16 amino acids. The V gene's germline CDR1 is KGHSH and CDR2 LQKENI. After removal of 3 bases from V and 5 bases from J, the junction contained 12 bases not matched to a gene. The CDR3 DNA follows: TGTGCCAGCTCACCCCAGACAGGGACTGGGAAGTATGGCTACACCTTC. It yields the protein CASSPQTGTGKYGYTF. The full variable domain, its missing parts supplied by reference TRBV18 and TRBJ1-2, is NAGVMQNPRHLVRRRGQEARLRCSPMKGHSHVYWYRQLPEEGLKFMVYLQKENIIDESGMPKERFSAEFPKEGPSILRIQQVVRGDSAAYFCASSPQTGTGKYGYTFGSGTRLTVV.

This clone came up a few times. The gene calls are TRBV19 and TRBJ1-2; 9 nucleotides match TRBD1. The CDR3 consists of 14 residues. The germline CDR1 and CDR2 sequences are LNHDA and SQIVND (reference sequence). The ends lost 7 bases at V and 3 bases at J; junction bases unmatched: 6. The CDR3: CASTLDRGDYGYTF. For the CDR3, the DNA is TGTGCCAGTACCCTCGACAGGGGGGACTATGGCTACACCTTC.

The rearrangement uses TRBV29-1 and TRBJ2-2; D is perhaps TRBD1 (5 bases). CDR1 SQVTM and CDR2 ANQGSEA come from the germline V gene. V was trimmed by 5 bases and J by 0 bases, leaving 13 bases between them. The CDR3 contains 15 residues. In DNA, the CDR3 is TGCAGCGTTAGAAACGACAGTCCGAACACCGGGGAGCTGTTTTTT. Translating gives CSVRNDSPNTGELFF.

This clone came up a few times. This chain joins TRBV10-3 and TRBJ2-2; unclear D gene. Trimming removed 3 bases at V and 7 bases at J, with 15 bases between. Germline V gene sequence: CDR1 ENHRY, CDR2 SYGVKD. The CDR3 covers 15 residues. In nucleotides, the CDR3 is TGTGCCATCAGTGATGCTGGGCCCAACGGCGGGGAGCTGTTTTTT. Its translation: CAISDAGPNGGELFF.

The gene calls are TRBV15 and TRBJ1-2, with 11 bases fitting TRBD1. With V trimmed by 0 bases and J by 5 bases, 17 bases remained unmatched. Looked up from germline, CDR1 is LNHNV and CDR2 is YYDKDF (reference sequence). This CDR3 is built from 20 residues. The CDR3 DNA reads TGTGCCACCAGCAGAGACGATGCGGGCGGACAGGGGGCCTTATCATATGGCTACACCTTC. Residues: CATSRDDAGGQGALSYGYTF.

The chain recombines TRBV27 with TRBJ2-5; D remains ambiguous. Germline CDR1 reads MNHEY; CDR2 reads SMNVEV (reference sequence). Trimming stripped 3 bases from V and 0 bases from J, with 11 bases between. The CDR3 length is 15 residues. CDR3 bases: TGTGCCAGCAGTTTCATTAACTCGTACCAAGAGACCCAGTACTTC. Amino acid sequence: CASSFINSYQETQYF.